This T cell receptor (beta chain) was recorded in a study of blood T cell repertoires in COVID-19. On the study more broadly: Italy, Spain and the United States were the sources of the convalescent and acute COVID-19 samples. Sample material is recorded as cDNA or gDNA derived from T cells, B-cell-depleted T cells, or PBMCs.

In the authors' methods: From reference gene primer amplification, estimates of nucleated cell counts were derived. Clones were read by immunoSEQ multiplex PCR, and TCRdb kept only the in-frame ones, dropping some. The V and J calls and clone size were taken over from that table, and D and trimming were inferred from the DNA. Of more than 200,000 clones in the sample, approximately 90% were seen once. The sample comprised peripheral blood. The TCR was taken from a man between 70 and 80 years old with acute or convalescent COVID-19.

In DNA, the CDR3 is TGTGCCAGCAGTGGACAACCGGGACAGGGGCTAGATGGCTACACCTTC. It yields the protein CASSGQPGQGLDGYTF. The V and J genes are TRBV6-1 and TRBJ1-2; 10 bases match TRBD1. Germline CDR1 and CDR2: MNHNS and SASEGT. V trimming: 4 bases; J trimming: 6 bases; junction bases outside the gene matches: 11. The CDR3 sequence is 16 residues long.